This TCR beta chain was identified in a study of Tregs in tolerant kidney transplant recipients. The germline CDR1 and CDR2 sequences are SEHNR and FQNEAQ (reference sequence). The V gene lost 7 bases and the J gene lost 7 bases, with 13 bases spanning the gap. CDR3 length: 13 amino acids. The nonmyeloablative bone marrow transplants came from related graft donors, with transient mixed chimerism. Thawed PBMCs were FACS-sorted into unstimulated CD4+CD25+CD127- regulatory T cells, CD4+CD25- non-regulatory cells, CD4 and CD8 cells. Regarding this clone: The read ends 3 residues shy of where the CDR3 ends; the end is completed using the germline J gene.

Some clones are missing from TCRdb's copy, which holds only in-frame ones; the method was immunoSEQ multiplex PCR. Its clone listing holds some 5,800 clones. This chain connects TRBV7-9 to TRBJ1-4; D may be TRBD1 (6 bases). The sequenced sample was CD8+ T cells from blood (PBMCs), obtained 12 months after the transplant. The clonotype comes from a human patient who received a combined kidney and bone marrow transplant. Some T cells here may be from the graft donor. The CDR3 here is CASNPDSSEKLFF. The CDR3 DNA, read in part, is TGTGCCAGCAACCCGGACAGTTCTGAAAAA.